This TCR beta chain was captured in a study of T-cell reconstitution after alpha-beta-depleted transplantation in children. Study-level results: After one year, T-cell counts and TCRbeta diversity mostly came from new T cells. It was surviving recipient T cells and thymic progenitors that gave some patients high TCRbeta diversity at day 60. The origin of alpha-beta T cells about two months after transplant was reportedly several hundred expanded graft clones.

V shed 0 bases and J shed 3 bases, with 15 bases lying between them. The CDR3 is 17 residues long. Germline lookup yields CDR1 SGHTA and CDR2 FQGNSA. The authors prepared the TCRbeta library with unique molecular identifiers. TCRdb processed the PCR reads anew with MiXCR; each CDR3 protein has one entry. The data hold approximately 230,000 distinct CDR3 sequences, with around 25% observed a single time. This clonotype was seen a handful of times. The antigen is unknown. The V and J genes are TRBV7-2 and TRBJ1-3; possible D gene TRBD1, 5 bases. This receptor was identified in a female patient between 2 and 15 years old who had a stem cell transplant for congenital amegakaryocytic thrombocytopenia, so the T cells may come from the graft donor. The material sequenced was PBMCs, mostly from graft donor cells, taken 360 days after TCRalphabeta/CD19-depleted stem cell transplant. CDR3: CASSLASGTKGGNTIYF. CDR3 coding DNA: TGTGCCAGCAGCTTAGCCTCCGGGACTAAGGGTGGAAACACCATATATTTT.